This T cell receptor beta chain appears in the sequencing data of a study of cytomegalovirus exposure and HLA in healthy donors. Germline values: CDR1 MNHNY, CDR2 SVGAGI (reference sequence). The germline V and J ends were trimmed by 4 bases and 9 bases, with 10 bases remaining between them. The CDR3 is 12 residues long. Study results and limitations: What TCR beta sequences reportedly achieved was accurate prediction of HLA-A and HLA-B alleles in most subjects.

To note about this clone: Its antigen is as yet unknown.

PCR amplification relied on 60 Vbeta primers (plus 13 Jbeta primers). The data were produced by immunoSEQ multiplex PCR, yet TCRdb's version contains in-frame clones alone and is incomplete. The top ten hold less than 2.5% of the sample, which has some 150,000 clones, 85% seen once. This sequence originates from a young woman in good health and CMV-seronegative. This rearrangement joins TRBV6-6 to TRBJ1-5, with D unresolved. The specimen was PBMCs. The CDR3 DNA sequence: TGTGCCAGCAGTTCGGGTCGGGGGCCCCAGCATTTT. This encodes CASSSGRGPQHF.